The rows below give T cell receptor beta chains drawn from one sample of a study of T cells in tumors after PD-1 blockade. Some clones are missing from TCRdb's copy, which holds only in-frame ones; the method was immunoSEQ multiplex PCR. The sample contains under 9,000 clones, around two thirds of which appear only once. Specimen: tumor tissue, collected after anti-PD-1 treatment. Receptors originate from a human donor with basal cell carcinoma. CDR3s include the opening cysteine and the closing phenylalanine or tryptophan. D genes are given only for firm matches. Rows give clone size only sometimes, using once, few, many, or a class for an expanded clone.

CDR3aa: CATTGGVGQPQHF
CDR3nt: TGCGCCACGACAGGGGGCGTGGGTCAGCCCCAGCATTTT
abundance: few
j_gene: TRBJ1-5
d_gene: TRBD1
v_gene: TRBV10-2

CDR3aa: CASSLWNTGELFF
CDR3nt: TGCGCCAGCAGCTTGTGGAACACCGGGGAGCTGTTTTTT
abundance: few
j_gene: TRBJ2-2
d_gene: NA
v_gene: TRBV5-1

CDR3aa: CASSSTGNLAGNTIYF
CDR3nt: TGTGCCAGCAGCTCCACAGGGAATCTGGCTGGAAACACCATATATTTT
abundance: NA
j_gene: TRBJ1-3
d_gene: NA
v_gene: TRBV7-2

CDR3aa: CASSESKGHYNTEAFF
CDR3nt: TGCGCCAGCAGTGAGTCGAAGGGACACTATAACACTGAAGCTTTCTTT
abundance: NA
j_gene: TRBJ1-1
d_gene: NA
v_gene: TRBV10-2

CDR3aa: CASSQSQAQGIKTQYF
CDR3nt: TGCGCCAGCAGTCAATCGCAAGCGCAGGGAATTAAGACCCAGTACTTC
abundance: NA
j_gene: TRBJ2-5
d_gene: NA
v_gene: TRBV23-1

CDR3aa: CASSPLGGTEAFF
CDR3nt: TGTGCCAGCAGCCCGCTGGGCGGCACTGAAGCTTTCTTT
abundance: once
j_gene: TRBJ1-1
d_gene: NA
v_gene: TRBV6-5

CDR3aa: CASSQSGAGGADTQYF
CDR3nt: TGTGCCAGCAGCCAATCGGGAGCGGGGGGAGCGGATACGCAGTATTTT
abundance: NA
j_gene: TRBJ2-3
d_gene: TRBD2
v_gene: TRBV3-1/TRBV3-2

CDR3aa: CASSQASGTGFSGANVLTF
CDR3nt: TGTGCCAGCAGCCAAGCCTCCGGGACAGGGTTCTCTGGGGCCAACGTCCTGACTTTC
abundance: once
j_gene: TRBJ2-6
d_gene: TRBD1
v_gene: TRBV4-2

CDR3aa: CASSVQAGGRADTQYF
CDR3nt: TGTGCCAGCAGCGTCCAAGCGGGGGGGCGGGCAGATACGCAGTATTTT
abundance: NA
j_gene: TRBJ2-3
d_gene: TRBD2
v_gene: TRBV9

CDR3aa: CASSSYRDSRDEQYF
CDR3nt: TGTGCCAGCAGCTCTTACAGGGACAGTAGGGACGAGCAGTACTTC
abundance: medium-sized
j_gene: TRBJ2-7
d_gene: TRBD1
v_gene: TRBV13

CDR3aa: CASSEGLGLRHTDTQYF
CDR3nt: TGTGCCAGCAGTGAAGGTCTGGGTCTCAGGCACACAGATACGCAGTATTTT
abundance: NA
j_gene: TRBJ2-3
d_gene: NA
v_gene: TRBV2

CDR3aa: CASSTWGEYEQYF
CDR3nt: TGTGCCAGCAGCACCTGGGGCGAGTACGAGCAGTACTTC
abundance: few
j_gene: TRBJ2-7
d_gene: NA
v_gene: TRBV7-9

CDR3aa: CASSRGQGDYGYTF
CDR3nt: TGTGCCAGCAGCAGAGGACAGGGGGACTATGGCTACACCTTC
abundance: few
j_gene: TRBJ1-2
d_gene: TRBD1
v_gene: TRBV5-4

CDR3aa: CASSLAGSVNQPQHF
CDR3nt: TGTGCCAGCAGCTTGGCCGGGTCAGTCAATCAGCCCCAGCATTTT
abundance: NA
j_gene: TRBJ1-5
d_gene: NA
v_gene: TRBV5-4

CDR3aa: CASSPRQDPSTDQHF
CDR3nt: TGTGCCAGCAGTCCCCGGCAGGACCCGAGCACCGACCAGCATTTT
abundance: NA
j_gene: TRBJ1-5
d_gene: NA
v_gene: TRBV6-5

CDR3aa: CASSSGTGFIQAEAFF
CDR3nt: TGTGCCAGCAGTTCCGGGACAGGGTTTATACAGGCTGAAGCTTTCTTT
abundance: few
j_gene: TRBJ1-1
d_gene: TRBD1
v_gene: TRBV7-6

CDR3aa: CASSKKGASTDTQYF
CDR3nt: TGTGCCAGCAGTAAAAAAGGGGCTAGCACAGATACGCAGTATTTT
abundance: NA
j_gene: TRBJ2-3
d_gene: NA
v_gene: TRBV7-9

CDR3aa: CASSSGTVTQYF
CDR3nt: TGTGCCAGCAGTTCAGGGACGGTTACGCAGTATTTT
abundance: NA
j_gene: TRBJ2-3
d_gene: NA
v_gene: TRBV6-5

CDR3aa: CASSDRSSYNSPLHF
CDR3nt: TGCGCCAGCAGCGATAGGAGCTCCTATAATTCACCCCTCCACTTT
abundance: few
j_gene: TRBJ1-6
d_gene: NA
v_gene: TRBV5-1

CDR3aa: CASSLVAPGRTDTQYF
CDR3nt: TGCGCCAGCAGCTTGGTGGCCCCTGGGCGCACAGATACGCAGTATTTT
abundance: NA
j_gene: TRBJ2-3
d_gene: NA
v_gene: TRBV5-1

CDR3aa: CASSLASGRVGQETQYF
CDR3nt: TGCGCCAGCAGCTTGGCGTCTGGGCGAGTCGGTCAAGAGACCCAGTACTTC
abundance: NA
j_gene: TRBJ2-5
d_gene: NA
v_gene: TRBV5-1

CDR3aa: CASSVEGGRTDTQYF
CDR3nt: TGTGCCAGCAGCGTAGAGGGGGGCCGGACAGATACGCAGTATTTT
abundance: NA
j_gene: TRBJ2-3
d_gene: NA
v_gene: TRBV9